What follows describes a single T cell receptor (beta chain). The antigen it binds to is not known. No base quality information exists; no much larger clone differs at one position. The data derive from a study of T cell responses to AZD1222 COVID-19 vaccine (dated by TCRdb to the early 2020s). For the study in its entirety: A total of 230 or so trial participants underwent TCR sequencing, of whom nearly 210 received two doses of AZD1222 and about 25 received two doses of the MenACWY control vaccine. Enrollment into the trials was organized by age into subgroups of 18-55, 56-69 and 70-plus years, and those subgroups contained approximately 160, 26 and 62 TCR-sequenced participants, respectively.

The CDR3 regions of human TCRbeta chains were analyzed by immunosequencing. The original pipeline was this. Repertoire TCRs were matched against a reference library of SARS-CoV-2-specific TCRs generated with the MIRA antigen-specificity platform. Breadth was defined as the fraction of unique TCRs that were SARS-CoV-2-associated. Depth was defined as the fraction of total T cells that were SARS-CoV-2-associated. Using the MIRA data, every spike-specific TCR was mapped to the spike region that the TCR reacted to and assigned to either a CD4 or a CD8 class. Log10-transformed breadth and depth values were compared by one-way ANOVA with Sidak's multiple comparisons tests. Entries here come from immuneACCESS through TCRdb and include only in-frame sequences with V and J called. Some clones fail to appear in such tables; in the studies checked, an unresolved V gene covers under half of the shortfall, and the cause of the remainder is unknown. For V, J and clone size, that table is used; D and trimming come from the DNA. The sample has under 85,000 clones on record, roughly 88% of them singletons. The top ten clonotypes cover approximately 4.8% of the sample.

On the study overall, not on this receptor specifically: Because no samples from the day 14 peak response were available, repertoires could be characterized only after the peak T cell response. A significant rise in spike-specific TCR breadth and depth was observed after two AZD1222 doses relative to day 0 and relative to MenACWY recipients. Participants were mostly white British, with more females than males. The authors suggested clonal diversity may have been underestimated. Nearly half of unique spike-specific TCRs reportedly recognized epitopes outside regions mutated in the B.1.351 and B.1.1.7 variants. The 56-69-year group was small, and its depth increase did not reach significance, likely because of low power. Vaccine-associated CD4 TCRs spanned the whole spike protein, with dominant responses in regions 160-218 and 743-854. Conclusions about previously exposed vaccinees were limited because only six AZD1222 recipients were SARS-CoV-2 seropositive at baseline.

According to the study, the label for this sample's time point signals: baseline before first vaccination. The sample's treatment or condition, from its label and the paper: meningococcal conjugate vaccine given as trial control. Vaccinee samples came from UK trials COV001 and COV002, including a single-blind randomized controlled phase 2/3 trial of AZD1222 (ChAdOx1 nCoV-19) in healthy adults. For TCRbeta chain sequencing, PBMC samples were collected from trial participants at day 0 and at day 28 after the second dose. Via the germline V gene, CDR1 is MRHNA and CDR2 SNTAGT. From its cysteine to its phenylalanine, the CDR3 spans 14 amino acids. Only CDR3 DNA is held: 42 bases, read in frame from base 1. V lost 0 bases and J lost 4 bases, and the count of bases not matched to a germline gene is 0.

This TCR came from an adult in good health. The rearrangement joined TRBV6-4 to TRBJ2-3, and 8 junction bases match TRBD1. Sequenced material: peripheral blood, taken on day 0 of MenACWY control vaccination. In nucleotide form, the sequence is TGTGCCAGCAGTGACTCACAGGGGGCAGATACGCAGTATTTT. Translation gives CASSDSQGADTQYF.